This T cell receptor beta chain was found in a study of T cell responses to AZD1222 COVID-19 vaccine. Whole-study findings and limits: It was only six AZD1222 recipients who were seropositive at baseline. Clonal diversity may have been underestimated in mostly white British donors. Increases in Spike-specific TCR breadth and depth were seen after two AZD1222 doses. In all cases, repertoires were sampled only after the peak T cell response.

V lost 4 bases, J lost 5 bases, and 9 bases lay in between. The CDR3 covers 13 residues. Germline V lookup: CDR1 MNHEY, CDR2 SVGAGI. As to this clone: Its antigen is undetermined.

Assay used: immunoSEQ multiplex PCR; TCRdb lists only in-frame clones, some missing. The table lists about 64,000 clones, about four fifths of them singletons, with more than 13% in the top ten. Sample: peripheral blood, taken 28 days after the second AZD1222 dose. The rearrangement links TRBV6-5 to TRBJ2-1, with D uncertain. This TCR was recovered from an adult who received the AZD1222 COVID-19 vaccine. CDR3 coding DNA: TGTGCCAGCAGTTTCCGGCTTGACAATGAGCAGTTCTTC. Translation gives CASSFRLDNEQFF.